This TCR beta chain was sequenced in a study of CXCR3-negative and CXCR3-positive naive CD8 T cells. Study results and caveats: CXCR3-positive naive cells carried more hydrophobic TRB CDR3s than CXCR3-negative naive cells did. Naive CXCR3-positive and CXCR3-negative cells shared TRBV-TRBJ usage; memory cells diverged. CXCR3 expression partially decreased after cryopreservation; most assays used fresh PBMCs.

CDR1 and CDR2 (germline): SEHNR, FQNEAQ (reference sequence). The CDR3 is 14 amino acids. At 300,000 to 350,000 cells each, triplicate sorts were carried out for each CD8+ T cell subset. By phenotype, naive CD8+ T cells were CD45RO-CCR7+CD27+CD95-. UMI-labeled 5' RACE yielded the TRB cDNA libraries. TCRdb re-called the 5' RACE reads and catalogs CDR3 proteins one per entry, DNA excluded. The listing records some 100,000 distinct CDR3 sequences. With regard to this clonotype: What it binds is not known.

The chain recombines TRBV7-9 with TRBJ2-5. The sequenced sample was naive CXCR3+ CD8+ T cells from blood. Subset denoted: CD45RO-CCR7+CD27+CD95- naive CD8+ T cells expressing CXCR3 (TNR3+). This TCR was sampled from a human donor in good health. Some clones in this sample may be carry-over from other donors' samples. The chain's CDR3 is CASSLRRSQETQYF.